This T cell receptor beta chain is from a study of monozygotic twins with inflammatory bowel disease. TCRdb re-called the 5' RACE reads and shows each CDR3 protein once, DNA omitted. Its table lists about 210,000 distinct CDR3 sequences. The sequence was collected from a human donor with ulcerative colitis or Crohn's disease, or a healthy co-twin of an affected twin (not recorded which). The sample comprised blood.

The CDR3 sequence: CASRWRGVGTEAFF. The chain has TRBV7-2 and TRBJ1-1; without DNA, the TCRdb call of TRBD1 cannot be checked. This CDR3 region has 14 residues. Germline V gives CDR1 SGHTA, CDR2 FQGNSA.